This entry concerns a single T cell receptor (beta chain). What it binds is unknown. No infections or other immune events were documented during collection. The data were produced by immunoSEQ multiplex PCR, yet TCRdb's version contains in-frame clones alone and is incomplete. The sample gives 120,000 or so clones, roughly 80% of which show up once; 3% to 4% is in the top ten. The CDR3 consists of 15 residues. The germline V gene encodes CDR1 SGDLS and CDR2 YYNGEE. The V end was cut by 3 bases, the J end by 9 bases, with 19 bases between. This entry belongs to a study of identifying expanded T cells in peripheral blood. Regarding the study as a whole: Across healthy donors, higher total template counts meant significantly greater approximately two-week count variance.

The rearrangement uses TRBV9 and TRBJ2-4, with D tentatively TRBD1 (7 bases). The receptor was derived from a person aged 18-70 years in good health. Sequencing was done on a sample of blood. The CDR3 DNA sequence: TGTGCCAGCAGCGCCAGGGGGGATACGACGGCCATTCAGTACTTC. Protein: CASSARGDTTAIQYF.